This TCR beta chain was sequenced for a study of T cells in Graves' hyperthyroidism and ophthalmopathy. Per germline, CDR1 DFQATT and CDR2 SNEGSKA (reference sequence). V lost 3 bases, J lost 0 bases, and 17 bases lay in between. The CDR3 covers 16 residues. Lactation, pregnancy, other autoimmune disease or uncontrolled infection led to exclusion of patients. Regions amplified from RNA transcripts were the TCR beta CDR3 regions. First-round RT-PCR targeting the TCR CDR3 was performed with the HTBI primer set. TCRdb independently ran MiXCR on the multiplex PCR reads; one entry per CDR3 protein. The profile shows under 800,000 distinct CDR3 sequences, less than 15% of them singletons.

Sequencing was performed on blood. The receptor's source is a woman between 18 and 29 years old with Graves' hyperthyroidism. V usage is TRBV20-1 and J usage is TRBJ1-1; D perhaps matches TRBD1 (6 bases). The CDR3 DNA is TGCAGTGCTAGTTTATTCGGGGGGCGGATGAACACTGAAGCTTTCTTT. It is translated as CSASLFGGRMNTEAFF.